This entry concerns a single TCR beta chain. No antigen is known for it. The CDR3 has 14 residues. Between the trimmed V and J ends, which lost 4 bases and 2 bases, there was a span of 11 bases. Germline loops: CDR1 MNHEY, CDR2 SVGEGT. The data stem from a study of T cell repertoires in cytomegalovirus infection. Study-level information: Alongside well-studied HLA-B-restricted CMV epitopes, recently identified HLA-C-restricted CMV epitopes were also used. Evidence of both CMV infection and a matching HLA type came from public TCR beta signatures. Study-wide results and caveats: There were HLA-C-restricted CMV-specific TCR beta clonotypes dominating the ex vivo response. Identification of carriers of CMV plus the relevant HLA was achieved through cumulative public TCR beta family frequency.

Each CDR3 protein is one row after TCRdb ran MiXCR on the reads. Seen here are 900,000 to 950,000 distinct CDR3 sequences, roughly 31% observed once, and the top ten hold around 15%. This chain uses TRBV6-2 or TRBV6-3 with TRBJ1-1; D unresolved. The clonotype comes from a human donor in good health (CMV status not recorded). Some clones in this sample may be carry-over from other donors' samples. The specimen comprised cultured CD8+ T cells from PBMCs, sampled from culture after CMV antigen stimulation. The CDR3 here is CASSSIKFNTEAFF. CDR3 DNA sequence: TGTGCCAGCAGTTCGATAAAATTTAACACTGAAGCTTTCTTT.